This TCR beta chain appears in the sequencing data of a study of T cells in Graves' hyperthyroidism and ophthalmopathy. Background on the study: The authors collected peripheral blood at initial diagnosis, before any treatment.

Amplification targeted TCR beta CDR3 regions from RNA transcripts. In the first-round RT-PCR of the TCR CDR3, the HTBI primer set was used. One entry per CDR3 protein results from TCRdb running MiXCR on the multiplex PCR reads. The data contain around 340,000 distinct CDR3 sequences, less than 20% of them singletons. Germline CDR1 reads SGHRS; CDR2 reads YFSETQ. Unmatched junction bases numbered 9, after V lost 10 bases and J lost 1 base. The CDR3 totals 15 residues. In the ophthalmopathy cohort, Clinical Activity Score was at least 3, NOSPECS grade at least 4, and duration under 3 months. On the basis of clinical symptoms, serum thyroxine and TRAb, thyroid ultrasound and orbital computed tomography, diagnoses were made. This clonotype was seen repeatedly, ten times or more.

Sequencing used blood. The chain recombines TRBV5-1 with TRBJ2-7, with 12 nucleotides matching TRBD2. The TCR originated in a woman aged 40 to 55 with Graves' ophthalmopathy. The CDR3 DNA reads as TGCGCCCGCACCGGACTAGCGGGACAATCCTACGAGCAGTACTTC. It translates to CARTGLAGQSYEQYF.